The 29 T cell receptor beta chains reported below all come from one sample, sequenced in a study of long-term antiretroviral therapy in people with HIV. Samples were assayed with immunoSEQ v3.0 at survey level. Sequencing used immunoSEQ multiplex PCR; TCRdb keeps in-frame clones, though not all of them. The sample has 15,000 to 20,000 clones, roughly 80% seen once. Sequencing was performed on unsorted PBMCs, taken 2.1 to 2.2 years before starting antiretroviral therapy. Receptors originate from a young man with HIV.

This chain joins TRBV28 and TRBJ2-7; either TRBD1 or TRBD2 may fit D (5 bases each). V was shortened by 4 bases and J by 0 bases, with 13 bases between the two germline ends. Germline V gives CDR1 MDHEN, CDR2 SYDVKM. There are 15 residues in the CDR3. CDR3 in amino acids: CASSSRDRTSYEQYF. CDR3 in DNA: TGTGCCAGCAGTTCCCGGGACCGCACCTCCTACGAGCAGTACTTC.

This clone showed up just a few times. The rearrangement joins TRBV23-1 to TRBJ1-1, with a weak D call TRBD1 (6 bases). TRBV23-1 is placed among ORFs of uncertain function. This CDR3 is built from 12 residues. CDR3 residues: CEPRGWNTEAFF. CDR3 DNA sequence: TGCGAACCCAGGGGTTGGAACACTGAAGCTTTCTTT.

The chain links TRBV7-8 to TRBJ1-1; 7 nucleotides match TRBD1. V was pared by 1 base and J by 4 bases, with 6 bases of the junction left unmatched. The CDR3 extends over 15 amino acids. CDR1 is SGHVS and CDR2 is FQNEAQ in the germline V gene. The CDR3 nucleotides are TGTGCCAGCAGCTTAGACAGGGGAATGGGCACTGAAGCTTTCTTT. Protein sequence: CASSLDRGMGTEAFF.

This chain connects TRBV18 to TRBJ2-1; 8 positions match TRBD1. The CDR3 spans 14 residues. Unmatched junction bases numbered 16, after V lost 6 bases and J lost 15 bases. Germline CDR1 and CDR2: KGHSH and LQKENI. The CDR3 nucleotides read TGTGCCAGCTCTAACTTAACCTCGACAGGGGCCCCGTTCTTC. Translation gives CASSNLTSTGAPFF.

The chain is built from TRBV19 and TRBJ1-5, with a possible D match to TRBD1 (6 bases). Germline V gene lookup returns CDR1 LNHDA and CDR2 SQIVND (reference sequence). This CDR3 spans 15 amino acids. The V end lost 3 bases, the J end lost 3 bases, and 12 bases lay between the germline ends. The CDR3 DNA reads TGTGCCAGTAGTATCGGGGGCGGGGTCAATCAGCCCCAGCATTTT. It codes for CASSIGGGVNQPQHF.

V is TRBV15 and J is TRBJ2-6; the D gene is possibly TRBD1 (6 bases). The CDR3 totals 20 residues. V was pared by 3 bases and J by 4 bases, with 25 bases between. CDR1 is LNHNV and CDR2 is YYDKDF in the germline V gene (reference sequence). The CDR3, as DNA: TGTGCCACCAGCAGTGGCGGTGACAGGCGGTGGTCAGGAGGGGCCAACGTCCTGACTTTC. It is translated as CATSSGGDRRWSGGANVLTF.

The chain uses TRBV6-1 and TRBJ2-1, with a weak D call TRBD1 (5 bases). Germline CDR1 and CDR2: MNHNS and SASEGT. V lost 0 bases and J 3 bases, leaving 21 bases between the germline ends. The CDR3 is 19 amino acids. Written as DNA, the CDR3 is TGTGCCAGCAGTGAAGCACGACAATCGACAGCGATTATCTACAATGAGCAGTTCTTC. Translation gives CASSEARQSTAIIYNEQFF.

This sequence joins TRBV12-2 and TRBJ2-7. TRBV12-2 is a listed pseudogene. The CDR3 length is 14 residues. In DNA, the CDR3 is TGTGCAAGTCGCCTTAGACGGTACTCCTACGAGCAGTACTTC. Protein sequence: CASRLRRYSYEQYF.

The chain combines TRBV5-1 with TRBJ1-2, with D uncertain. The CDR3 totals 12 residues. V lost 3 bases and J 8 bases, leaving 11 bases between the germline ends. Germline CDR1 SGHRS, CDR2 YFSETQ. The CDR3 loop reads CASSSVGSGYTF. The CDR3 bases are TGCGCCAGCAGCTCGGTCGGGAGCGGCTACACCTTC.

The table lists this clone with a few counts. This chain links TRBV7-9 with TRBJ2-7; possibly TRBD2 for D (6 bases). The ends were cut back, 5 bases at V and 4 bases at J, with 12 bases in the middle. CDR3 length: 13 amino acids. From germline, CDR1 is SEHNR and CDR2 FQNEAQ (reference sequence). CDR3 DNA: TGTGCCAGCAGCCCCGGGACTTATTACGAGCAGTACTTC. Its translation is CASSPGTYYEQYF.

Judged by abundance, this clone is medium-sized. CDR3 region: CASGPGRETYGYTF. The CDR3 region has the DNA TGTGCTAGTGGCCCCGGCAGGGAGACCTATGGCTACACCTTC. The chain joins TRBV12-5 to TRBJ1-2; D possibly corresponds to TRBD1 (5 bases). The germline V gene has CDR1 LGHNT and CDR2 FRNRAP. This CDR3 contains 14 residues. The germline V and J ends were trimmed by 6 bases and 4 bases, with 15 bases remaining between them. Full variable domain (outside the CDR3, taken from reference TRBV12-5 and TRBJ1-2): DARVTQTPRHKVTEMGQEVTMRCQPILGHNTVFWYRQTMMQGLELLAYFRNRAPLDDSGMPKDRFSAEMPDATLATLKIQPSEPRDSAVYFCASGPGRETYGYTFGSGTRLTVV.

CDR3 nucleotide sequence: TGCGCCAGCAGCGTCTTGACAGGGTCGGGCAATGAGCAGTTCTTC. Amino acids: CASSVLTGSGNEQFF. The chain links TRBV10-2 to TRBJ2-1; TRBD1 aligns across 7 bases. V was clipped by 6 bases and J by 6 bases; unmatched bases: 11. From germline, CDR1 is WSHSY and CDR2 SAAADI. The length of the CDR3 is 15 residues.

V gene TRBV19 combines with J gene TRBJ2-1; 7 positions match TRBD2. The V segment lost 10 bases and the J segment 6 bases; nucleotides outside the gene matches: 12. The CDR3 loop spans 14 amino acids. Germline-derived CDR1 and CDR2 are LNHDA and SQIVND (reference sequence). The DNA for the CDR3 is TGTGCCACCTCGCGGGATTCGGGGGGCAATGAGCAGTTCTTC. Amino acids: CATSRDSGGNEQFF.

This chain links TRBV6-5 with TRBJ2-7; 7 positions agree with TRBD2. This CDR3 is 16 amino acids long. CDR1 and CDR2 from the germline V gene are MNHEY and SVGAGI. J lost 8 bases, V lost 4 bases, and 17 bases had no gene match. CDR3 nucleotides: TGTGCCAGCAGTTCCCCCGGGGGGAGGGTGGGCGGGAAGCAGTACTTC. It specifies CASSSPGGRVGGKQYF.

The chain uses TRBV11-2 and TRBJ2-7; 8 bases fit TRBD2. CDR1 is SGHAT, CDR2 FQNNGV, per germline. There are 15 residues in the CDR3. V trimming: 4 bases; J trimming: 6 bases; junction bases outside the gene matches: 11. The CDR3 is CASSSPGLVRGEQYF. CDR3 nucleotides: TGTGCCAGCAGCTCGCCGGGACTAGTCCGTGGCGAGCAGTACTTC.

The chain combines TRBV5-6 with TRBJ2-2, with TRBD1 identical over 7 bases. CDR3 size: 15 residues. V lost 3 bases, J lost 4 bases, and 6 bases stayed unmatched. The germline V gene encodes CDR1 SGHDT and CDR2 YYEEEE. The CDR3, as DNA: TGTGCCAGCAGCTCAGGACAGGTTCTCACCGGGGAGCTGTTTTTT. This gives the protein CASSSGQVLTGELFF.

This chain joins TRBV9 and TRBJ2-7; D possibly matches TRBD1 or TRBD2 (5 bases each). The germline V and J ends were trimmed by 7 bases and 2 bases, with 22 bases remaining between them. Per the germline V gene, CDR1 is SGDLS and CDR2 is YYNGEE. There are 16 residues in the CDR3. CDR3 sequence reads: CASGLAGMGITYEQYF. The CDR3, as DNA: TGTGCCAGCGGGCTAGCAGGGATGGGCATAACCTACGAGCAGTACTTC.

The rearrangement joins TRBV6-9 to TRBJ2-3; TRBD2 matches at 9 bases. With 6 bases clipped from V and 5 bases from J, the junction kept 15 bases outside the gene matches. Looked up from germline, CDR1 is MNHGY and CDR2 is SVAAGI. CDR3 length: 17 amino acids. CDR3 loop: CASRNVGGGRAGDTQYF. CDR3 coding DNA: TGTGCCAGCAGAAATGTGGGAGGCGGGAGGGCCGGAGATACGCAGTATTTT.

The chain links TRBV19 to TRBJ1-1, with TRBD1 matching 9 bases. There are 14 residues in the CDR3. The V gene end was trimmed by 6 bases and the J gene end by 1 base; junction bases not matched to a gene: 3. Per the germline V gene, CDR1 is LNHDA and CDR2 is SQIVND (reference sequence). CDR3 sequence (DNA): TGTGCCAGTAGGGACAGGGGTTCGAACACTGAAGCTTTCTTT. It specifies CASRDRGSNTEAFF.

The rearrangement uses TRBV5-1 and TRBJ2-7; TRBD2 aligns across 7 bases. V lost 3 bases, J lost 7 bases, and 16 bases stayed unmatched. Germline V gives CDR1 SGHRS, CDR2 YFSETQ. The CDR3 runs 16 residues. DNA for the CDR3: TGCGCCAGCAGCTCCCCCTTGGGCGGGGGATCGGGGGAGCAGTACTTC. It codes for CASSSPLGGGSGEQYF.

Concerning this clone: Other DNA variants within this sample encode the same CDR3. The rearrangement joins TRBV5-1 to TRBJ1-3; no reliable D call. V was cut by 0 bases and J by 0 bases, with 7 bases left in between. The CDR3 consists of 15 residues. Germline V gives CDR1 SGHRS, CDR2 YFSETQ. CDR3 loop: CASSLASSSGNTIYF. DNA for the CDR3: TGCGCCAGCAGCTTGGCCTCGTCCTCTGGAAACACCATATATTTT.

The chain combines TRBV27 with TRBJ1-2, with D unclear. Trimming took 4 bases from V and 8 from J, leaving 20 bases between them. The germline V gene has CDR1 MNHEY and CDR2 SMNVEV (reference sequence). The CDR3 sequence is 15 residues long. The CDR3 bases are TGTGCCAGCAGTTCCTTTAAAGACCCAGTAGGGGGCTACACCTTC. Its translation is CASSSFKDPVGGYTF.

This clone has just a few counts. V gene TRBV11-2 combines with J gene TRBJ2-7, with D possibly TRBD2 on 6 matching bases. The CDR3 has 13 residues. V was pared by 3 bases and J by 3 bases, with 9 bases between. CDR1 is SGHAT and CDR2 is FQNNGV in the germline V gene. The CDR3 DNA is TGTGCCAGCAGCTTGACGGGACTCTACGAGCAGTACTTC. Translating it yields CASSLTGLYEQYF.

This clone was seen more than once but under ten times. The J gene is TRBJ1-2, the V gene TRBV2; 8 nucleotides align to TRBD1. Germline assignment: CDR1 SNHLY and CDR2 FYNNEI. Unmatched junction bases numbered 11, after V lost 7 bases and J lost 7 bases. The CDR3 totals 14 residues. CDR3 nucleotide sequence: TGTGCCAGCATCAGGCAGGGGGCAGGCGGTGGCTACACCTTC. Its protein is CASIRQGAGGGYTF.

This clone showed up just a few times. The chain is built from TRBV11-1 and TRBJ1-2; 7 bases match TRBD1. The V and J ends lost 8 bases and 8 bases, in that order; junction bases with no gene match: 14. Germline CDR1 reads SGHAT; CDR2 reads FQDESV (reference sequence). CDR3 size: 14 residues. The CDR3 nucleotides are TGTGCCAGCGCCCGAGGGGACAGAGTCTCCGGCTACACCTTC. This encodes CASARGDRVSGYTF.

The gene calls are TRBV18 and TRBJ1-1; D is perhaps TRBD1 (5 bases). The CDR3 has 13 residues. The ends were cut back, 5 bases at V and 0 bases at J, with 7 bases in the middle. CDR1 is KGHSH and CDR2 is LQKENI in the germline V gene. As DNA, the CDR3 is TGTGCCAGCTCAGGGACGGTGAACACTGAAGCTTTCTTT. Residues: CASSGTVNTEAFF.

The V gene is TRBV28, the J gene TRBJ2-7, with 9 bases lining up with TRBD1. The CDR3 spans 14 residues. The V segment lost 8 bases and the J segment 2 bases; nucleotides outside the gene matches: 7. CDR1 and CDR2 from the germline V gene are MDHEN and SYDVKM. DNA for the CDR3: TGTGCCAGCCGGACAGGGGTTAAGGCCTACGAGCAGTACTTC. Protein sequence: CASRTGVKAYEQYF.

This chain joins TRBV7-2 and TRBJ2-2, with 7 positions matching TRBD1. Trimming cost V 6 bases and J 6 bases; bases outside gene matches: 1. Germline CDR1 SGHTA, CDR2 FQGNSA. This CDR3 spans 12 amino acids. CDR3 loop: CASRQGAGELFF. The DNA for the CDR3 is TGTGCCAGCAGGCAGGGGGCCGGGGAGCTGTTTTTT.

The chain is built from TRBV10-1 and TRBJ2-3; perhaps TRBD1 as D (6 bases). The CDR3 consists of 14 residues. Germline assignment: CDR1 WNHNN and CDR2 SYGVQD (reference sequence). V lost 5 bases and J 6 bases, leaving 15 bases between the germline ends. The CDR3 sequence is CASSRQASSDTQYF. CDR3 nucleotide sequence: TGCGCCAGCAGTAGACAGGCCTCTTCGGATACGCAGTATTTT.